There are a few counts of the clone carrying this T cell receptor (beta chain). Its target is not known. From 5'RACE with constant-segment primers came TCR alpha and TCR beta cDNA libraries that carried sample barcodes and UMIs. TCRdb called the 5' RACE reads again in MiXCR, with one record for every CDR3 protein. The data contain 350,000 to 500,000 distinct CDR3 sequences, 15% to 20% of them singletons. These data belong to a study of T-cell memory formation after mild COVID-19. CDR1 SEHNR and CDR2 FQNEAQ come from the germline V gene (reference sequence). V lost 3 bases and J 6 bases, leaving 7 bases between the germline ends. The CDR3 has 12 residues. Study-wide findings and caveats: The second-wave clones peaking on day 37 were not confirmed as SARS-CoV-2-specific. CD4/CD8 balance characterized clones contracting day 15 to 85, and CD4+ skew characterized later expanders.

Sequenced: PBMCs or a T cell subset sorted from them (not recorded which). The chain has TRBV7-9 and TRBJ2-3, with D unclear. This receptor was identified in an adult woman who had mild COVID-19 (a few samples of this study predate the infection). Cell type and time point are not known. CDR3 residues: CASSLIGDTQYF. The CDR3 region has the DNA TGTGCCAGCAGCTTGATCGGGGATACGCAGTATTTT.